The subject of this entry is one TCR beta chain. Antigen: not known. The data stem from a study of monozygotic twins with cystic fibrosis. Study-level information: Around 3 micrograms of fragmented DNA underwent about 15 PCR cycles for library preparation. Findings of the study overall: Median Simpson clonality of roughly 0.01 suggested naive T cells predominated. In this small cohort, shared CDR3 numbers showed no association with age, concordance or disease severity. Unrelated CF individuals shared fewer identical clonotypes than monozygotic CF twins.

Libraries were prepared by immunoSEQ multiplex PCR; TCRdb keeps only in-frame clonotypes and omits some of them. The sample carries around 10,000 clones, about 90% recorded once. This CDR3 comprises 14 residues. Germline CDR1 and CDR2: MNHNY and SVGAGI (reference sequence). Trimming took 6 bases from V and 2 from J, leaving 11 bases between them. The V gene is TRBV6-6, the J gene TRBJ2-1; a weak D match, TRBD2 (5 bases). Sequencing input: blood. This receptor was obtained from a boy younger than 10 with cystic fibrosis. CDR3 residues: CASRPPGAYNEQFF. The CDR3 nucleotides are TGTGCCAGCAGGCCCCCCGGGGCCTACAATGAGCAGTTCTTC.